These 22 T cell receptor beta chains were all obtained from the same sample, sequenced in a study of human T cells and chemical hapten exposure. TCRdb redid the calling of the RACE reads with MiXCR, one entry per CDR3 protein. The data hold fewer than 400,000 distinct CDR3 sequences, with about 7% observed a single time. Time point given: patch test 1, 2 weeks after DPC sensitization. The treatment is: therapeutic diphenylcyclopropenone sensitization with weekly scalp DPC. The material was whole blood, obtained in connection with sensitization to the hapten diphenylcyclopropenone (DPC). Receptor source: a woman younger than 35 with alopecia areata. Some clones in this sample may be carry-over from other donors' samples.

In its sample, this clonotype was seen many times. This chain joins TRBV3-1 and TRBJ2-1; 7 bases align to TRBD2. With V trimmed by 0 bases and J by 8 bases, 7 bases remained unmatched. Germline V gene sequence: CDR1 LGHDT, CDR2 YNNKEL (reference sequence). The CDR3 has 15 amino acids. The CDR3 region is CASSQELASVHEQFF. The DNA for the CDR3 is TGTGCCAGCAGCCAAGAACTAGCGTCTGTCCATGAGCAGTTCTTC.

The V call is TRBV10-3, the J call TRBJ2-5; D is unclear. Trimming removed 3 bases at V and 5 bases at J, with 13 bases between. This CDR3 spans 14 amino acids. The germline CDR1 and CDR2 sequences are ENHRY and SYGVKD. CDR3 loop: CAISDWTERETQYF. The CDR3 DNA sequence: TGTGCCATCAGTGATTGGACGGAACGGGAGACCCAGTACTTC.

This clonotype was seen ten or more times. This CDR3 is CARKLRGQGLTSGANVLTF. Here the CDR3 DNA reads TGTGCCAGAAAGCTTCGGGGACAGGGGCTAACCTCTGGGGCCAACGTCCTGACTTTC. V is TRBV9 and J is TRBJ2-6; 10 bases align to TRBD1. CDR3 length: 19 amino acids. Germline V gives CDR1 SGDLS, CDR2 YYNGEE. The V segment lost 8 bases and the J segment 0 bases; nucleotides outside the gene matches: 14.

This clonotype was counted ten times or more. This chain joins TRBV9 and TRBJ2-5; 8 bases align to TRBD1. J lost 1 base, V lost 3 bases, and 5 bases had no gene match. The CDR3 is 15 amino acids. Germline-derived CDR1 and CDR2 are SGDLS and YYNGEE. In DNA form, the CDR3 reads TGTGCCAGCAGCGCCGGACAGGGCATCCAAGAGACCCAGTACTTC. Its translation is CASSAGQGIQETQYF.

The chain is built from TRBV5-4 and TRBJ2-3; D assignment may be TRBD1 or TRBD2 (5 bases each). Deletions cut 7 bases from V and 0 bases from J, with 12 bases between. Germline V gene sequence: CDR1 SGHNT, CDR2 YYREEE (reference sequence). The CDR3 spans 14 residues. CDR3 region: CASFEGPSTDTQYF. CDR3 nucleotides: TGTGCCAGCTTTGAGGGGCCTAGCACAGATACGCAGTATTTT. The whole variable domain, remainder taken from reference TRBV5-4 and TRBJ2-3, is ETGVTQSPTHLIKTRGQQVTLRCSSQSGHNTVSWYQQALGQGPQFIFQYYREEENGRGNFPPRFSGLQFPNYSSELNVNALELDDSALYLCASFEGPSTDTQYFGPGTRLTVL.

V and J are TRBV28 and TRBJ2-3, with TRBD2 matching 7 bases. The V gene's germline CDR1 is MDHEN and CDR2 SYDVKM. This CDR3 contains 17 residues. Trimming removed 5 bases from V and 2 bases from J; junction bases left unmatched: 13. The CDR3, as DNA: TGTGCCAGCAGTGGAGGCGGTTCTAGCGGTTACACAGATACGCAGTATTTT. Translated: CASSGGGSSGYTDTQYF.

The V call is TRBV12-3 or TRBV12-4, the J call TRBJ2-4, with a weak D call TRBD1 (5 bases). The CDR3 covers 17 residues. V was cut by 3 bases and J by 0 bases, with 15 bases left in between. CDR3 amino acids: CASSFGITQVAKNIQYF. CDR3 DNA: TGTGCCAGCAGTTTTGGGATTACACAGGTAGCCAAAAACATTCAGTACTTC.

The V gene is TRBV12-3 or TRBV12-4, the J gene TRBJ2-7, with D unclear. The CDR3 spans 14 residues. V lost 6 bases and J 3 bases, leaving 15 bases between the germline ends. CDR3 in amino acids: CASSPSLAIYEQYF. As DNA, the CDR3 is TGTGCCAGCAGCCCTTCTTTAGCCATCTACGAGCAGTACTTC.

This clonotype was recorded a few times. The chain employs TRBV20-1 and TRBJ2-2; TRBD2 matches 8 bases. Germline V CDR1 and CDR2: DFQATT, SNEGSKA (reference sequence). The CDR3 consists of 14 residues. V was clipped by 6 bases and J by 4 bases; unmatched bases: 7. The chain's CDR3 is CSAKTSEGTGELFF. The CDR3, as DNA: TGCAGTGCCAAGACTAGCGAGGGCACCGGGGAGCTGTTTTTT.

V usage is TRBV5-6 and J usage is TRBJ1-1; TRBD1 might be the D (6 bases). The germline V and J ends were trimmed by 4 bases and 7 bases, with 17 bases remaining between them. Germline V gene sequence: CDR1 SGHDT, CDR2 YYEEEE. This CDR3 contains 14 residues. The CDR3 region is CASSRAAQGGEAFF. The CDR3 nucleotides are TGTGCCAGCAGCCGAGCCGCACAGGGAGGTGAAGCTTTCTTT.

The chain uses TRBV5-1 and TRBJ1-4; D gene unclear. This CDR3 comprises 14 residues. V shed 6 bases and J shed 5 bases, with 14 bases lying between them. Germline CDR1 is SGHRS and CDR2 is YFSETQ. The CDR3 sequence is CASKEGSGNEKLFF. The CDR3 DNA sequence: TGCGCCAGCAAGGAGGGCAGCGGAAATGAAAAACTGTTTTTT.

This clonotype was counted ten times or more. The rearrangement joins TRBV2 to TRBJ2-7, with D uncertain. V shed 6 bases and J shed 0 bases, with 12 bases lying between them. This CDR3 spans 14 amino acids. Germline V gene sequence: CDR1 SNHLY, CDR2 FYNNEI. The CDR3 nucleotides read TGTGCCAGCAGAGAACAAGGGCCCTCCTACGAGCAGTACTTC. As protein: CASREQGPSYEQYF.

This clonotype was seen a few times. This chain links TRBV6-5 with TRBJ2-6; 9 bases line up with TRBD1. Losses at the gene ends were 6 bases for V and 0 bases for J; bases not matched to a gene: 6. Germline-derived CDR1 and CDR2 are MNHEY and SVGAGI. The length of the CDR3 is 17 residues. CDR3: CASRGGTGNSGANVLTF. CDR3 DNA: TGTGCCAGCAGGGGGGGGACAGGGAACTCTGGGGCCAACGTCCTGACTTTC.

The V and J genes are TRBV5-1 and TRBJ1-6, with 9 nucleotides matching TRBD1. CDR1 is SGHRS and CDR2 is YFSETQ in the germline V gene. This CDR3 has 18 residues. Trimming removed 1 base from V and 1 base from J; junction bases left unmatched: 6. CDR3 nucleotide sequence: TGCGCCAGCAGCTTGAGGGGACAGGGAAGATCCTATAATTCACCCCTCCACTTT. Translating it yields CASSLRGQGRSYNSPLHF.

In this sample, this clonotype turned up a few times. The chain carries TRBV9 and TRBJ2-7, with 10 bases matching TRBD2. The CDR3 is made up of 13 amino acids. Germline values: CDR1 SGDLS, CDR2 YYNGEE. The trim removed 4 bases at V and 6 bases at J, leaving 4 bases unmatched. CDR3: CASSPGLAVEQYF. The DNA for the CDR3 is TGTGCCAGCAGCCCCGGACTAGCGGTCGAGCAGTACTTC. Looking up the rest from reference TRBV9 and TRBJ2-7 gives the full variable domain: DSGVTQTPKHLITATGQRVTLRCSPRSGDLSVYWYQQSLDQGLQFLIQYYNGEERAKGNILERFSAQQFPDLHSELNLSSLELGDSALYFCASSPGLAVEQYFGPGTRLTVT.

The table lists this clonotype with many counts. CDR3 bases: TGTGCCATCAGTGAGCCGACTAGGTACGGAAACACCATATATTTT. Protein: CAISEPTRYGNTIYF. The gene calls are TRBV10-3 and TRBJ1-3; D unclear. The CDR3 is made up of 15 amino acids. The V end was cut by 2 bases, the J end by 4 bases, with 12 bases between. The germline gives CDR1 ENHRY, CDR2 SYGVKD.

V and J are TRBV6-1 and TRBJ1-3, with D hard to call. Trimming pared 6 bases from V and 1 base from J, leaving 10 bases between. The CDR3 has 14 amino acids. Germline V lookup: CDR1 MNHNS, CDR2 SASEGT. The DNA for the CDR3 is TGTGCCAGCAGACGGACGGCATCTGGAAACACCATATATTTT. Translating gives CASRRTASGNTIYF.

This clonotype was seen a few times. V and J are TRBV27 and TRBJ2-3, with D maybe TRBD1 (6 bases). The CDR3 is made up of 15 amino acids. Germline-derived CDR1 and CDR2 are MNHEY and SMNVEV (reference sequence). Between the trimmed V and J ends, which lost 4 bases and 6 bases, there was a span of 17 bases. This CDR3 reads CASSSPAGVRDTQYF. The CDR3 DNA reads TGTGCCAGCAGTTCACCCGCAGGGGTACGGGATACGCAGTATTTT.

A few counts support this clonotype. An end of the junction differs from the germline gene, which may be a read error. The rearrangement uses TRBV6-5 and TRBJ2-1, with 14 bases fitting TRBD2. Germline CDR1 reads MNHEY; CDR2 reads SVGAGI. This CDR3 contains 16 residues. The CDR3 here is CASSYSRTSGGSEQFF. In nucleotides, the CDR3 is TGTGCCAGCAGCTACTCGCGGACTAGCGGGGGGAGTGAGCAGTTCTTC.

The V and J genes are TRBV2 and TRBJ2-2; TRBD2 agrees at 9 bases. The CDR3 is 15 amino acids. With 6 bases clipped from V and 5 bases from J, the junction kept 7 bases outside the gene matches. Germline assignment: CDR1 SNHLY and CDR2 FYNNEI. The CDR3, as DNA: TGTGCCAGCAGCGTCCTGACTAGCGGTACCGGGGAGCTGTTTTTT. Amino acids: CASSVLTSGTGELFF.

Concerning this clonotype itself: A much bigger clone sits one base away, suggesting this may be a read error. The DNA of the CDR3 is TGTGCCAGCAGCTTTGCCGTGACCGGGACGGTGATCTACATTGAGCAGTTCTTC. This sequence encodes CASSFAVTGTVIYIEQFF. The rearrangement links TRBV7-2 to TRBJ2-1; possibly TRBD1 or TRBD2 for D (5 bases each). The CDR3 sequence is 18 residues long. Germline V gene lookup returns CDR1 SGHTA and CDR2 FQGNSA.

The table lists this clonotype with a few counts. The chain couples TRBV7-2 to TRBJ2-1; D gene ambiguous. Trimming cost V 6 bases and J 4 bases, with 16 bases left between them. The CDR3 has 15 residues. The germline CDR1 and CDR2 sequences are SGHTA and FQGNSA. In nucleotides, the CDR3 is TGTGCCAGCAGACCCGTCGGGCGGCTGTACAATGAGCAGTTCTTC. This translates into CASRPVGRLYNEQFF.